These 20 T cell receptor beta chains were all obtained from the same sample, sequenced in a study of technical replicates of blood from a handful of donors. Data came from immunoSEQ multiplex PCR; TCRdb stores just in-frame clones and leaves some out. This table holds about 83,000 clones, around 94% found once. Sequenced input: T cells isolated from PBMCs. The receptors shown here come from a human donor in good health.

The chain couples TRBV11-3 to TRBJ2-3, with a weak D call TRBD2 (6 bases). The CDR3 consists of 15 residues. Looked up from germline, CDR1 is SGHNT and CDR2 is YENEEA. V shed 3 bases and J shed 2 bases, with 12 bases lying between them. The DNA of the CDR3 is TGTGCCAGCAGCTTTAGCGGCCAAAACACAGATACGCAGTATTTT. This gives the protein CASSFSGQNTDTQYF. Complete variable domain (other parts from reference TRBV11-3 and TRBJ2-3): EAGVVQSPRYKIIEKKQPVAFWCNPISGHNTLYWYLQNLGQGPELLIRYENEEAVDDSQLPKDRFSAERLKGVDSTLKIQPAELGDSAVYLCASSFSGQNTDTQYFGPGTRLTVL.

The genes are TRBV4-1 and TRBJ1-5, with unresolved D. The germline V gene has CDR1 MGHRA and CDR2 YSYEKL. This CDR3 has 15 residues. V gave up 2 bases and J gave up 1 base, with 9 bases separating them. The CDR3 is CASSQREDSNQPQHF. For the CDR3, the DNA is TGCGCCAGCAGCCAAAGGGAGGACAGCAATCAGCCCCAGCATTTT.

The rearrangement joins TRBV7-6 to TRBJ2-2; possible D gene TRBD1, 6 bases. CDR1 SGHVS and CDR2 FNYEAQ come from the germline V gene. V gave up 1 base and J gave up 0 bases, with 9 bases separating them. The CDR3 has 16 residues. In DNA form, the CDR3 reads TGTGCCAGCAGCTTAGTAGGGACAACGAACACCGGGGAGCTGTTTTTT. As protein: CASSLVGTTNTGELFF.

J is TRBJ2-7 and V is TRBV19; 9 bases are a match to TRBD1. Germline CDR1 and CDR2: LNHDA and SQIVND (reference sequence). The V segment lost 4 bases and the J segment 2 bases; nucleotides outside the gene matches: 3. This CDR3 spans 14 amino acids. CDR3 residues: CASSRGTGPYEQYF. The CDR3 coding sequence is TGTGCCAGTAGTAGGGGGACAGGGCCCTACGAGCAGTACTTC.

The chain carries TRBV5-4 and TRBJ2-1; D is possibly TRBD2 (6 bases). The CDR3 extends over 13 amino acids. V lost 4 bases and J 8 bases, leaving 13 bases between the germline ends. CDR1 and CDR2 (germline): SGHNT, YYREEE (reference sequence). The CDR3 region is CASSLGEADEQFF. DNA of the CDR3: TGTGCCAGCAGCCTGGGGGAGGCCGATGAGCAGTTCTTC.

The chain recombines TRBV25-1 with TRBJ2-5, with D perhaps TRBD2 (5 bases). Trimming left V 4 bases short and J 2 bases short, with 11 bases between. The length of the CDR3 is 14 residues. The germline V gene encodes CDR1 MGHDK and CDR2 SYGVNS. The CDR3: CASSANREQETQYF. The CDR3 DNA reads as TGTGCCAGCAGTGCCAACCGGGAACAAGAGACCCAGTACTTC.

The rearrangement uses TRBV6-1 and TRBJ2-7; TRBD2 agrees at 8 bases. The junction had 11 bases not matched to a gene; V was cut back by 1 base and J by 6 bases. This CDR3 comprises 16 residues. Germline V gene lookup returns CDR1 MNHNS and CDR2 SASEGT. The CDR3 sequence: CASSEEPIAGRAEQYF. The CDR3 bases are TGTGCCAGCAGTGAAGAACCCATAGCGGGGAGGGCCGAGCAGTACTTC.

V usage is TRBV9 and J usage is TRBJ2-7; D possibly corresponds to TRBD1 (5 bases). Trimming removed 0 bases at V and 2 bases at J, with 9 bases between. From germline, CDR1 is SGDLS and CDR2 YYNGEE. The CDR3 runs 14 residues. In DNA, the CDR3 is TGTGCCAGCAGCGTAGGACAGCCTGCCTACGAGCAGTACTTC. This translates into CASSVGQPAYEQYF.

CDR3 protein: CASSLARTGKGLAYNSPLHF. The CDR3 DNA reads TGTGCCAGCAGCTTAGCCCGGACAGGGAAGGGTTTAGCCTATAATTCACCCCTCCACTTT. V gene TRBV7-8 combines with J gene TRBJ1-6; 8 bases fit TRBD1. CDR1 and CDR2 from the germline V gene are SGHVS and FQNEAQ. The CDR3 has 20 residues. V lost 0 bases to trimming and J lost 2 bases; unmatched junction nucleotides: 12.

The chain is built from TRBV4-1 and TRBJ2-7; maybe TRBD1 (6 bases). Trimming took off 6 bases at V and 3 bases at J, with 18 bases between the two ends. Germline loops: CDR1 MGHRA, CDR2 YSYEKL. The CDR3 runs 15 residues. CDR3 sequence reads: CASSAYPGHFYEQYF. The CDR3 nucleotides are TGCGCCAGCAGTGCTTATCCGGGACATTTCTACGAGCAGTACTTC.

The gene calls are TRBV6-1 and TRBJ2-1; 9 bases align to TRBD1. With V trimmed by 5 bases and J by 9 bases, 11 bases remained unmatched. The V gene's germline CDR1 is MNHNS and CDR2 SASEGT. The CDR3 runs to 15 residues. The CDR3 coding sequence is TGTGCCAGCAGTCCTTTACGGACAGGGGAGGGTGAGCAGTTCTTC. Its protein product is CASSPLRTGEGEQFF.

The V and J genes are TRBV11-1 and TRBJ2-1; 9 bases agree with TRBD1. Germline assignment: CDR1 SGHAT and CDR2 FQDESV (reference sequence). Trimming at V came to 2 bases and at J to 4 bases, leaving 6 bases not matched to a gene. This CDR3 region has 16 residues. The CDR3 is CASSLTGQGPYNEQFF. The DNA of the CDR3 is TGTGCCAGCAGCTTAACAGGACAGGGGCCTTACAATGAGCAGTTCTTC.

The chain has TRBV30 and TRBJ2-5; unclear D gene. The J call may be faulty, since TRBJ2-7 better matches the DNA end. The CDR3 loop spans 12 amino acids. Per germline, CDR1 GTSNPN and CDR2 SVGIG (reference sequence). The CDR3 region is CAWSSQYYEQYF. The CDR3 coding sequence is TGTGCCTGGAGTAGCCAGTACTACGAGCAGTACTTC.

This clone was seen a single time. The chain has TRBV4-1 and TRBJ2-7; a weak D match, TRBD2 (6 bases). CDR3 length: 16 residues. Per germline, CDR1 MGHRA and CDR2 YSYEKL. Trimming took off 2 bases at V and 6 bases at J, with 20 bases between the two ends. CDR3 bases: TGCGCCAGCAGCCAACTGTCAGACAGTCGGGGGTTCGAGCAGTACTTC. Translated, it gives CASSQLSDSRGFEQYF.

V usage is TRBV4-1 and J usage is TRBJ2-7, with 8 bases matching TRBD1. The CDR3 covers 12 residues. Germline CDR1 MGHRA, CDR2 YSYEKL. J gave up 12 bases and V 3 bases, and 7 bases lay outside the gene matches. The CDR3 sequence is CASSHLTGEAYF. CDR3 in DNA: TGCGCCAGCAGCCATCTGACAGGGGAGGCGTACTTC.

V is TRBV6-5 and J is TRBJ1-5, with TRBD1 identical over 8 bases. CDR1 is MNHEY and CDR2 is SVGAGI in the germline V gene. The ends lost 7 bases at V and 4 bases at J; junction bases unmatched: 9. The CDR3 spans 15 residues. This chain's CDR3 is CASTEQGERNQPQHF. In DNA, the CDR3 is TGTGCCAGCACCGAACAGGGGGAGCGTAATCAGCCCCAGCATTTT.

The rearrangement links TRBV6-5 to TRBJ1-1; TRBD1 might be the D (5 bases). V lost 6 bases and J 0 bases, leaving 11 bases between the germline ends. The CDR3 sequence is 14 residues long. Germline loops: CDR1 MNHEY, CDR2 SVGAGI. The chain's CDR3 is CASRALGVNTEAFF. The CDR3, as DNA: TGTGCCAGCAGAGCCTTAGGGGTGAACACTGAAGCTTTCTTT.

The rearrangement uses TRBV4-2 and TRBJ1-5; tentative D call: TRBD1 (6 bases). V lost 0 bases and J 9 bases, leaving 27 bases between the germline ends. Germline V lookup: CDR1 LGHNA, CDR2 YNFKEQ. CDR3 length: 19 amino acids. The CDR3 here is CASSQEGPGERGRRRPQHF. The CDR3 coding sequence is TGTGCCAGCAGCCAAGAGGGTCCAGGGGAACGAGGTCGCCGCCGGCCCCAGCATTTT.

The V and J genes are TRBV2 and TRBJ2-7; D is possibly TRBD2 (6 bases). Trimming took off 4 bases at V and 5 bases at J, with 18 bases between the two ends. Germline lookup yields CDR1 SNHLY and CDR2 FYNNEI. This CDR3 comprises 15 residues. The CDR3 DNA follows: TGTGCCAGCAGTGGCCCGGGACTGGGCCATCACGAGCAGTACTTC. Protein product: CASSGPGLGHHEQYF.

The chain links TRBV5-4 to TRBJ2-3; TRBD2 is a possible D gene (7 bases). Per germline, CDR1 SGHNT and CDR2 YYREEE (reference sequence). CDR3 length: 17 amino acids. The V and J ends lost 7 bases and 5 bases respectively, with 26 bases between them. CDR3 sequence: CASRKDLGEGVIDTQYF. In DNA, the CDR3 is TGTGCCAGCCGTAAAGACTTAGGGGAGGGGGTAATAGATACGCAGTATTTT.